The 9 T cell receptor beta chains listed next were all sequenced from one sample in a study of vaccination and CD4 T cells after COVID-19. Once obtained from cultured CD4+ T cells, the DNA was sequenced using the Oncomine TCR Beta short-read assay. TCRdb ran MiXCR on the PCR reads and lists one entry per CDR3 protein. The data hold some 20,000 distinct CDR3 sequences, with around 50% observed a single time. Treatment noted: roughly nine-day PBMC culture with coronavirus spike peptide pools or control peptides (ViraFEST assay). These TCRs are of unknown antigen specificity. Sequencing was performed on CD4+ T cells from blood, cultured in vitro. These TCRs come from a human donor who had recovered from COVID-19.

The chain uses TRBV6-1 and TRBJ1-1, with unresolved D. The germline CDR1 and CDR2 sequences are MNHNS and SASEGT. The V and J ends lost 0 bases and 11 bases respectively, with 10 bases between them. The length of the CDR3 is 12 residues. The CDR3, as DNA: TGTGCCAGCAGTGAAGCCAGTTCTGGGGCTTTCTTT. Protein sequence: CASSEASSGAFF.

The chain has TRBV28 and TRBJ2-5, with D possibly being TRBD1 (5 bases). The germline V gene encodes CDR1 MDHEN and CDR2 SYDVKM. CDR3 length equals 14 residues. The V end was cut by 10 bases, the J end by 4 bases, with 19 bases between. Written as DNA, the CDR3 is TGTGCCACCCTCAGGGCAACAGTGAGAGAGACCCAGTACTTC. Translation: CATLRATVRETQYF.

The chain combines TRBV19 with TRBJ2-3; 7 bases fit TRBD1. Trimming removed 4 bases from V and 0 bases from J; junction bases left unmatched: 7. CDR1 LNHDA and CDR2 SQIVND come from the germline V gene (reference sequence). The CDR3 covers 16 residues. This CDR3 reads CASSKRQDRSTDTQYF. The CDR3 coding sequence is TGTGCCAGTAGTAAAAGGCAGGACAGGAGCACAGATACGCAGTATTTT.

DNA of the CDR3: TGCGCCAGCAGCTTTGACAGGCCGAGTGCCACTGAAGCTTTCTTT. Its translation is CASSFDRPSATEAFF. This chain uses TRBV5-1 with TRBJ1-1, with D possibly matching TRBD1 (6 bases). The V gene lost 2 bases and the J gene lost 4 bases, with 15 bases spanning the gap. The CDR3 runs to 15 residues. Germline V gene sequence: CDR1 SGHRS, CDR2 YFSETQ.

This clonotype was picked up a small number of times. The V call is TRBV20-1, the J call TRBJ2-7, with D perhaps TRBD1 or TRBD2 (5 bases each). CDR3 length equals 11 residues. V lost 7 bases, J lost 4 bases, and 11 bases lay in between. CDR1 DFQATT and CDR2 SNEGSKA come from the germline V gene (reference sequence). The CDR3 region is CSGGREYEQYF. The CDR3 DNA reads as TGCAGTGGGGGACGCGAATACGAGCAGTACTTC.

V usage is TRBV6-2 or TRBV6-3 and J usage is TRBJ2-7, with 9 bases fitting TRBD2. The germline V gene has CDR1 MNHEY and CDR2 SVGEGT. The CDR3 length is 16 residues. J was trimmed by 4 bases and V by 7 bases; bases with no gene match: 14. CDR3 DNA sequence: TGTGCCAGCACCCCTCCCCCCAGCGGGGGGTCGTACGAGCAGTACTTC. Protein sequence: CASTPPPSGGSYEQYF.

The chain is built from TRBV20-1 and TRBJ2-7; tentatively, D is TRBD2 (6 bases). From germline, CDR1 is DFQATT and CDR2 SNEGSKA (reference sequence). Trimming cost V 6 bases and J 4 bases, with 13 bases left between them. This CDR3 is 12 amino acids long. This chain's CDR3 is CSAPTSEYEQYF. CDR3 in DNA: TGCAGTGCCCCGACTAGTGAGTACGAGCAGTACTTC.

The rearrangement joins TRBV19 to TRBJ1-5, with 7 bases matching TRBD1. The CDR3 runs to 16 residues. Trimming removed 4 bases from V and 1 base from J; junction bases left unmatched: 7. Germline V gene sequence: CDR1 LNHDA, CDR2 SQIVND (reference sequence). In DNA form, the CDR3 reads TGTGCCAGTAGTAACCCTACAGGGGTGAGCAATCAGCCCCAGCATTTT. Residues: CASSNPTGVSNQPQHF.

This clonotype has a handful of counts. The chain employs TRBV6-2 or TRBV6-3 and TRBJ1-5, with D uncertain. This CDR3 has 13 residues. Germline-derived CDR1 and CDR2 are MNHEY and SVGEGT. Trimming took off 7 bases at V and 5 bases at J, with 12 bases between the two ends. This chain's CDR3 is CASKDGEYQPQHF. The CDR3 region has the DNA TGTGCCAGCAAGGACGGCGAGTATCAGCCCCAGCATTTT.